The present entry profiles one TCR beta chain with its context. Antigen: not known. Use of 60 Vbeta and 13 Jbeta primers characterized the PCR. Produced via immunoSEQ multiplex PCR; TCRdb's table is partial and in-frame only. Of around 150,000 clones in the sample, approximately 71% were seen once. This sample was taken from a study of cytomegalovirus exposure and HLA in healthy donors. General observations from the study: Most TCRs appeared rarely, but some public TCRs recurred in many donors. Overall, some 160 TCR beta chains were annotated as cytomegalovirus-associated. In a later analysis, about 17,000 TCR beta sequences were associated with HLA alleles at 0.05 false discovery rate.

The CDR3 has 12 amino acids. Trimming pared 3 bases from V and 7 bases from J, leaving 9 bases between. Looked up from germline, CDR1 is MGHDK and CDR2 is SYGVNS. The chain has TRBV25-1 and TRBJ1-1, with D tentatively TRBD1 (5 bases). Sequencing was performed on PBMCs. This receptor was taken from a woman aged 50 to 60 in good health and CMV-seronegative. CDR3 sequence (DNA): TGTGCCAGCAGTGACAGGGTTGGTGAAGCTTTCTTT. Amino acid sequence: CASSDRVGEAFF.